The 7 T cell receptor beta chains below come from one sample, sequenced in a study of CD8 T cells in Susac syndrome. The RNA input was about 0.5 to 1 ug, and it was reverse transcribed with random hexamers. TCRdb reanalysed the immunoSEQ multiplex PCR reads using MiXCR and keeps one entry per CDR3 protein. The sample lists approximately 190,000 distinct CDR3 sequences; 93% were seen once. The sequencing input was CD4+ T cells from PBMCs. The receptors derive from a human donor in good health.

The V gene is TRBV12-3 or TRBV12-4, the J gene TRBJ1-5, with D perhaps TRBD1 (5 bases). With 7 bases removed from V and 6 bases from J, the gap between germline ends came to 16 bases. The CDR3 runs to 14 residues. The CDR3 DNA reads TGTGCCAGCACCCCGGGACGGGGCGGTCAGCCCCAGCATTTT. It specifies CASTPGRGGQPQHF.

CDR3 sequence: CSASGRAGEKLFF. CDR3 bases: TGCAGTGCTAGCGGCAGGGCGGGTGAAAAACTGTTTTTT. The chain has TRBV20-1 and TRBJ1-4; D possibly corresponds to TRBD1 (5 bases). V lost 3 bases and J lost 7, with 12 bases in between. Germline CDR1 is DFQATT and CDR2 is SNEGSKA (reference sequence). CDR3 length: 13 amino acids.

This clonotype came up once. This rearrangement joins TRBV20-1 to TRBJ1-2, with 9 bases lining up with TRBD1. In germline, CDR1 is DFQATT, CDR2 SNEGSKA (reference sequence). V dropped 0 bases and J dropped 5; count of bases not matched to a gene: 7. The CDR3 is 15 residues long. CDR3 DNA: TGCAGTGCTAGAGAAGGACAGGGGAAAGGGTATGGCTACACCTTC. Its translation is CSAREGQGKGYGYTF.

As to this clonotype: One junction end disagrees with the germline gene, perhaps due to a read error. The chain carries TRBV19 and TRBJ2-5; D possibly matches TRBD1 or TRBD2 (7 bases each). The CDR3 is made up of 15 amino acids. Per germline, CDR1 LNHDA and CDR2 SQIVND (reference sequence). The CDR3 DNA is TGTGCCAGTAGGCTCCAGGGACAGCGGGGAGAGACCCAGTGCTTC. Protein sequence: CASRLQGQRGETQCF. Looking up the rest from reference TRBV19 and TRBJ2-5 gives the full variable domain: DGGITQSPKYLFRKEGQNVTLSCEQNLNHDAMYWYRQDPGQGLRLIYYSQIVNDFQKGDIAEGYSVSREKKESFPLTVTSAQKNPTAFYLCASRLQGQRGETQCFGPGTRLLVL.

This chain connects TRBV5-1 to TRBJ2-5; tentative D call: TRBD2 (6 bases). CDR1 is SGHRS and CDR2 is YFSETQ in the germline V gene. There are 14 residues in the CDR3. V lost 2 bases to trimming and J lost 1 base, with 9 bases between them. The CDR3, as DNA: TGCGCCAGCAGCTTACGGGGGATCCAAGAGACCCAGTACTTC. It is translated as CASSLRGIQETQYF.

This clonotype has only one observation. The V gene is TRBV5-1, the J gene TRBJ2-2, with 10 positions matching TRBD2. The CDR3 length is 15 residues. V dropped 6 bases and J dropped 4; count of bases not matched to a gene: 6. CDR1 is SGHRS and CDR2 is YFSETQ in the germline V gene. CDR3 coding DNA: TGCGCCAGCACAAACTGGACTAGCGGCACCGGGGAGCTGTTTTTT. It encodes CASTNWTSGTGELFF.

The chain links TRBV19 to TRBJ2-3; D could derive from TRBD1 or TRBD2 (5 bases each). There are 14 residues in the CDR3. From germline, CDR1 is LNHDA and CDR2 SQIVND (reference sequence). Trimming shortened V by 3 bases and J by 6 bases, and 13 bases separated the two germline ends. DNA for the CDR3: TGTGCCAGTAGTATCGGGGACCATTCGGATACGCAGTATTTT. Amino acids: CASSIGDHSDTQYF.